These 6 T cell receptor beta chains came from one sample sequenced in a study of cytomegalovirus exposure and HLA in healthy donors. PCR used 60 Vbeta primers and 13 Jbeta primers. Produced via immunoSEQ multiplex PCR; TCRdb's table is partial and in-frame only. The data hold under 140,000 clones, with 76% observed a single time. Sequencing was performed on PBMCs. These receptor sequences come from a young man in good health and CMV-seropositive.

This clone was picked up a small number of times. The chain carries TRBV7-8 and TRBJ1-5; no clear D. V was pared by 0 bases and J by 0 bases, with 9 bases between. The germline gives CDR1 SGHVS, CDR2 FQNEAQ. The CDR3 is made up of 16 amino acids. CDR3 nucleotide sequence: TGTGCCAGCAGCTTAGCGCGAGGGTATAGCAATCAGCCCCAGCATTTT. This sequence encodes CASSLARGYSNQPQHF.

This clone came up a few times. The chain couples TRBV27 to TRBJ2-7; TRBD1 matches at 7 bases. The CDR3 spans 12 residues. Germline V gene sequence: CDR1 MNHEY, CDR2 SMNVEV (reference sequence). J gave up 5 bases and V 10 bases, and 8 bases lay outside the gene matches. The CDR3 coding sequence is TGTGCCACCCGAACAGGGGTCGACGAGCAGTACTTC. This translates into CATRTGVDEQYF.

The CDR3 sequence: CASSLFGGGQGASYEQYF. CDR3 bases: TGTGCCAGCAGCTTATTTGGGGGGGGGCAGGGTGCCTCCTACGAGCAGTACTTC. This chain connects TRBV7-6 to TRBJ2-7; D is possibly TRBD2 (7 bases). Trimming removed 2 bases from V and 0 bases from J, with 20 bases in between. Germline V gene lookup returns CDR1 SGHVS and CDR2 FNYEAQ. The CDR3 covers 18 residues.

V usage is TRBV7-2 and J usage is TRBJ2-7, with TRBD1 matching over 8 bases. Germline loops: CDR1 SGHTA, CDR2 FQGNSA. V shed 5 bases, J shed 2 bases, and the junction held 5 bases outside the gene matches. This CDR3 contains 14 residues. This CDR3 reads CASSPRTGPYEQYF. DNA of the CDR3: TGTGCCAGCAGCCCTCGGACAGGGCCCTACGAGCAGTACTTC.

The chain uses TRBV5-4 and TRBJ1-2, with TRBD1 identical over 7 bases. Germline V gene sequence: CDR1 SGHNT, CDR2 YYREEE (reference sequence). The CDR3 has 15 residues. V trimming: 4 bases; J trimming: 3 bases; junction bases outside the gene matches: 9. The CDR3 region is CASSLRTGADYGYTF. The CDR3 DNA sequence: TGTGCCAGCAGCCTAAGAACAGGGGCGGACTATGGCTACACCTTC.

The rearrangement joins TRBV2 to TRBJ1-6, with 7 positions matching TRBD1. This CDR3 is built from 14 residues. Germline trimming cut 8 bases from V and 7 bases from J; bases unmatched to any gene: 8. CDR1 and CDR2 from the germline V gene are SNHLY and FYNNEI. The CDR3 region has the DNA TGTGCCAGCCATCCGGGACAGAGGAATTCACCCCTCCACTTT. Amino acids: CASHPGQRNSPLHF. Based on the CDR3 plus reference TRBV2 and TRBJ1-6, the full variable domain is EPEVTQTPSHQVTQMGQEVILRCVPISNHLYFYWYRQILGQKVEFLVSFYNNEISEKSEIFDDQFSVERPDGSNFTLKIRSTKLEDSAMYFCASHPGQRNSPLHFGNGTRLTVT.